The clone carrying this T cell receptor (beta chain) was recorded at least ten times. Sequencing libraries for TCR beta were prepared with iRepertoire HTBI primers and Arm-PCR of CDR3 regions. TCRdb ran MiXCR on the multiplex PCR reads and lists one entry per CDR3 protein. The sample has about 400,000 distinct CDR3 sequences, more than 20% seen once. This sample is drawn from a study of regulatory T cells in long-lasting Graves disease. Time point meaning: persistent/refractory GD, antithyroid drugs over 5 years with positive TRAb. PBMCs were the source of the RNA used for TCR sequencing. Diagnoses of Graves' disease were made by American Thyroid Association guidelines. The ends lost 1 base at V and 2 bases at J; junction bases unmatched: 5. This CDR3 comprises 15 residues. Per the germline V gene, CDR1 is MDHEN and CDR2 is SYDVKM.

The V call is TRBV28, the J call TRBJ2-7; 7 bases align to TRBD2. The receptor's source is a female donor with Graves disease. This sample comprised peripheral blood mononuclear cells (PBMCs), obtained when the disease was refractory, from a patient treated with antithyroid drugs. The CDR3 here is CASSLLAGQAYEQYF. The CDR3 coding sequence is TGTGCCAGCAGTTTATTAGCGGGCCAGGCCTACGAGCAGTACTTC.